The 14 T cell receptor beta chains in this list originate from one sample, sequenced in a study of technical replicates of blood from several donors. Clones were read by immunoSEQ multiplex PCR, and TCRdb kept only the in-frame ones, dropping some. There are tens of thousands of clones in the sample; over 90% occur only once, and approximately 0.25% lies in the top ten. Source material: T cells isolated from PBMCs. These receptors were collected from a human donor in good health.

The chain carries TRBV27 and TRBJ2-7; 8 bases map to TRBD2. V lost 6 bases and J lost 3; bases outside the gene matches: 10. In germline, CDR1 is MNHEY, CDR2 SMNVEV (reference sequence). The CDR3 loop spans 15 amino acids. DNA for the CDR3: TGTGCCAGCAGCCTCCGTGGACTAGCAAGCTACGAGCAGTACTTC. It encodes CASSLRGLASYEQYF.

The chain couples TRBV30 to TRBJ2-5; 10 nucleotides match TRBD1. This CDR3 contains 18 residues. V gave up 5 bases and J gave up 5 bases; unmatched junction bases: 20. From germline, CDR1 is GTSNPN and CDR2 SVGIG (reference sequence). In nucleotides, the CDR3 is TGTGCCTGGGAGTATCAGAGCCGGGACAGGGGTGGAGGGGAGACCCAGTACTTC. Translated: CAWEYQSRDRGGGETQYF.

The chain recombines TRBV7-6 with TRBJ2-2, with TRBD2 matching 8 bases. V shed 3 bases, J shed 0 bases, and the junction held 3 bases outside the gene matches. Germline V CDR1 and CDR2: SGHVS, FNYEAQ. The CDR3 consists of 16 residues. The CDR3 DNA sequence: TGTGCCAGCAGCTTTAGCGGGATCACGAACACCGGGGAGCTGTTTTTT. Its protein is CASSFSGITNTGELFF.

The V gene is TRBV6-1, the J gene TRBJ2-7, with TRBD2 matching over 8 bases. Germline CDR1 is MNHNS and CDR2 is SASEGT. The CDR3 runs 15 residues. J was trimmed by 3 bases and V by 3 bases; bases with no gene match: 7. For the CDR3, the DNA is TGTGCCAGCAGTGACGGGGGGGCCCCAGACTACGAGCAGTACTTC. It specifies CASSDGGAPDYEQYF.

The chain carries TRBV19 and TRBJ2-1, with D possibly TRBD1 on 5 matching bases. Germline values: CDR1 LNHDA, CDR2 SQIVND (reference sequence). The CDR3 length is 13 residues. The germline V and J ends were trimmed by 4 bases and 4 bases, with 8 bases remaining between them. As DNA, the CDR3 is TGTGCCAGTAGTACTACAGGTTACAATGAGCAGTTCTTC. Its protein product is CASSTTGYNEQFF.

V usage is TRBV6-4 and J usage is TRBJ2-1; 7 bases are shared with TRBD1. J was trimmed by 5 bases and V by 5 bases; bases with no gene match: 6. This CDR3 is built from 14 residues. Germline V gene lookup returns CDR1 MRHNA and CDR2 SNTAGT. The DNA for the CDR3 is TGTGCCAGCAGTATCGGGACAGAGGACAATGAGCAGTTCTTC. Translating it yields CASSIGTEDNEQFF.

The chain combines TRBV5-1 with TRBJ2-5; D gene ambiguous. The CDR3 is made up of 15 amino acids. Germline V gene sequence: CDR1 SGHRS, CDR2 YFSETQ. With 5 bases removed from V and 5 bases from J, the gap between germline ends came to 19 bases. The chain's CDR3 is CASREQLPGGETQYF. CDR3 sequence (DNA): TGCGCCAGCAGGGAGCAACTCCCCGGTGGGGAGACCCAGTACTTC.

This sequence joins TRBV7-9 and TRBJ2-5; 9 nucleotides match TRBD2. CDR1 and CDR2 (germline): SEHNR, FQNEAQ (reference sequence). This CDR3 contains 17 residues. Losses at the gene ends were 5 bases for V and 5 bases for J; bases not matched to a gene: 15. The CDR3 sequence is CASSPGSLAGTQETQYF. The CDR3 coding sequence is TGTGCCAGCAGCCCAGGGAGCCTAGCGGGGACTCAGGAGACCCAGTACTTC.

J is TRBJ1-3 and V is TRBV5-1, with no clear D. The CDR3 loop spans 16 amino acids. V shed 0 bases and J shed 4 bases, with 14 bases lying between them. The germline V gene encodes CDR1 SGHRS and CDR2 YFSETQ. As DNA, the CDR3 is TGCGCCAGCAGCTTGGGAGCGGAAGGATCCGGAAACACCATATATTTT. This gives the protein CASSLGAEGSGNTIYF.

The rearrangement joins TRBV29-1 to TRBJ2-7, with 10 bases fitting TRBD2. With V trimmed by 7 bases and J by 6 bases, 9 bases remained unmatched. The V gene's germline CDR1 is SQVTM and CDR2 ANQGSEA. This CDR3 is 13 amino acids long. CDR3 bases: TGCAGCGGCGGCGGAGCGGGAGGGCGCGAGCAGTACTTC. This codes for CSGGGAGGREQYF.

This clone was found once. The chain has TRBV28 and TRBJ2-1; perhaps TRBD2 as D (6 bases). CDR3 length: 16 amino acids. In germline, CDR1 is MDHEN, CDR2 SYDVKM. V was shortened by 6 bases and J by 3 bases, with 18 bases between the two germline ends. This CDR3 is CASRPHVGGGYNEQFF. The CDR3 region has the DNA TGTGCCAGCAGACCGCATGTGGGAGGAGGCTACAATGAGCAGTTCTTC.

This sequence joins TRBV5-6 and TRBJ2-5; the match to TRBD2 covers 7 bases. Losses at the gene ends were 0 bases for V and 4 bases for J; bases not matched to a gene: 3. Germline CDR1 and CDR2: SGHDT and YYEEEE. The CDR3 has 14 amino acids. The CDR3 spells CASSLVGGTETQYF. For the CDR3, the DNA is TGTGCCAGCAGCTTGGTGGGGGGGACAGAGACCCAGTACTTC.

This sequence joins TRBV28 and TRBJ2-5; D gene ambiguous. The CDR3 has 10 residues. Germline V CDR1 and CDR2: MDHEN, SYDVKM. With 5 bases removed from V and 5 bases from J, the gap between germline ends came to 3 bases. In DNA form, the CDR3 reads TGTGCCAGCAGTCAGGAGACCCAGTACTTC. It is translated as CASSQETQYF.

This chain links TRBV29-1 with TRBJ1-5; D possibly corresponds to TRBD1 (5 bases). Trimming removed 2 bases at V and 3 bases at J, with 23 bases between. Germline assignment: CDR1 SQVTM and CDR2 ANQGSEA. The CDR3 consists of 18 residues. In nucleotides, the CDR3 is TGCAGCGTTGAACAAAAAACGCCCCGGGGGTATGACAATCAGCCCCAGCATTTT. Protein sequence: CSVEQKTPRGYDNQPQHF.